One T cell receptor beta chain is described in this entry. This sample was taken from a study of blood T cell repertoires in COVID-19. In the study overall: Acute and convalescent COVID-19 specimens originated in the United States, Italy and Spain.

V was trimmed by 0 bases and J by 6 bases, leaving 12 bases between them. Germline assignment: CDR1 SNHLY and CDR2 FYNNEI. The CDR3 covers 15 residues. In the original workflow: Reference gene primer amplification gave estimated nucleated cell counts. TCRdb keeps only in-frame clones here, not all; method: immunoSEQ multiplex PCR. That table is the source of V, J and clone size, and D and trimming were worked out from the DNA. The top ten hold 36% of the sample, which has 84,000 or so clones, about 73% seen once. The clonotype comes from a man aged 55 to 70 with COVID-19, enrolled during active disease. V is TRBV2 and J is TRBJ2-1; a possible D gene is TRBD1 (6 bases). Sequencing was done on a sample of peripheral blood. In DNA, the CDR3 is TGTGCCAGCAGTGAAGCAGGGGGACCCAGCAATGAGCAGTTCTTC. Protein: CASSEAGGPSNEQFF.